One sample yielded the 24 T cell receptor beta chains listed below, sequenced in a study of T cell changes during pregnancy in multiple sclerosis (dated by TCRdb to the late 2010s). The library was made by the immunoSEQ multiplex PCR assay. The immuneACCESS repertoire file appears here via TCRdb, limited to in-frame rearrangements. These files lack a portion of the clones; in checked studies, under half of the deficit traces to unresolved V genes, and the cause of the others is not known. The sample table records about 73,000 clones; around nine tenths of these occur just once. The ten largest clones add up to 2.1% of the sample. Sample: peripheral blood, taken in the second trimester of pregnancy. The receptors were gathered from a female donor in good health, enrolled as a control in a pregnancy study.

The chain has TRBV7-2 and TRBJ1-3; D call uncertain. CDR3 size: 15 residues. In germline, CDR1 is SGHTA, CDR2 FQGNSA. Between the trimmed V and J ends, which lost 1 base and 0 bases, there was a span of 7 bases. CDR3 nucleotide sequence: TGTGCCAGCAGCTTAGTTCAGTACTCTGGAAACACCATATATTTT. Translating gives CASSLVQYSGNTIYF. The variable domain in full, with the rest retrieved from reference TRBV7-2 and TRBJ1-3, is GAGVSQSPSNKVTEKGKDVELRCDPISGHTALYWYRQSLGQGLEFLIYFQGNSAPDKSGLPSDRFSAERTGGSVSTLTIQRTQQEDSAVYLCASSLVQYSGNTIYFGEGSWLTVV.

The chain links TRBV25-1 to TRBJ2-1; 10 bases map to TRBD1. The CDR3 is 16 residues long. Germline CDR1 reads MGHDK; CDR2 reads SYGVNS. Losses at the gene ends were 4 bases for V and 6 bases for J; bases not matched to a gene: 9. This CDR3 reads CASSALGQGFRNEQFF. For the CDR3, the DNA is TGTGCCAGCAGTGCCCTGGGACAGGGGTTTCGCAATGAGCAGTTCTTC.

The chain carries TRBV4-3 and TRBJ2-2; 7 bases agree with TRBD1. CDR3 length: 17 residues. J lost 0 bases, V lost 3 bases, and 7 bases had no gene match. CDR1 LGHNA and CDR2 YSLEER come from the germline V gene. CDR3 region: CASSQKPGTANTGELFF. CDR3 nucleotide sequence: TGCGCCAGCAGCCAGAAGCCTGGGACAGCGAACACCGGGGAGCTGTTTTTT.

The chain recombines TRBV19 with TRBJ1-6, with unresolved D. The CDR3 loop spans 18 amino acids. Germline CDR1 LNHDA, CDR2 SQIVND (reference sequence). The V end lost 5 bases, the J end lost 0 bases, and 17 bases lay between the germline ends. The CDR3 DNA sequence: TGTGCCAGTAGTGGCCCCGGGGTCGGGGACTCCTATAATTCACCCCTCCACTTT. This sequence encodes CASSGPGVGDSYNSPLHF.

The genes are TRBV7-2 and TRBJ2-2; D may be TRBD2 (5 bases). V gave up 7 bases and J gave up 4 bases, with 10 bases separating them. Germline V gene lookup returns CDR1 SGHTA and CDR2 FQGNSA. The CDR3 length is 13 residues. CDR3 nucleotides: TGTGCCAGCATGGGGAGTGGCACCGGGGAGCTGTTTTTT. Amino acid sequence: CASMGSGTGELFF.

The V call is TRBV7-2, the J call TRBJ2-1, with 14 bases aligning to TRBD2. The junction had 7 bases not matched to a gene; V was cut back by 5 bases and J by 10 bases. Germline CDR1 is SGHTA and CDR2 is FQGNSA. This CDR3 contains 15 residues. CDR3 amino acids: CASSLTSGGALEQFF. The CDR3, as DNA: TGTGCCAGCAGCCTGACTAGCGGGGGGGCCCTGGAGCAGTTCTTC.

The rearrangement links TRBV5-1 to TRBJ1-1; D gene ambiguous. V shed 0 bases and J shed 0 bases, with 12 bases lying between them. The CDR3 covers 16 residues. Germline V CDR1 and CDR2: SGHRS, YFSETQ. CDR3 in amino acids: CASSLVPNLMNTEAFF. The DNA of the CDR3 is TGCGCCAGCAGCTTGGTTCCAAACTTGATGAACACTGAAGCTTTCTTT.

The chain is built from TRBV27 and TRBJ1-5; D gene uncertain. Germline V gives CDR1 MNHEY, CDR2 SMNVEV (reference sequence). This CDR3 comprises 15 residues. Trimming took 6 bases from V and 0 from J, leaving 12 bases between them. CDR3 sequence (DNA): TGTGCCAGCAGCCGAACGAGAAATAGCAATCAGCCCCAGCATTTT. It codes for CASSRTRNSNQPQHF.

This chain uses TRBV10-3 with TRBJ1-2, with a tentative D call TRBD1 (6 bases). Trimming stripped 2 bases from V and 6 bases from J, with 10 bases between. Germline V gene data show CDR1 as ENHRY and CDR2 as SYGVKD. This CDR3 comprises 13 residues. CDR3 sequence (DNA): TGTGCCATCAGTGAGGGACAGTTTAATGGCTACACCTTC. Its translation is CAISEGQFNGYTF.

The V and J genes are TRBV4-1 and TRBJ1-6; 8 nucleotides match TRBD1. V gave up 4 bases and J gave up 5 bases; unmatched junction bases: 7. From germline, CDR1 is MGHRA and CDR2 YSYEKL. This CDR3 has 16 amino acids. CDR3 sequence: CASSRTDRVDNSPLHF. In nucleotides, the CDR3 is TGCGCCAGCAGCCGAACGGACAGGGTGGATAATTCACCCCTCCACTTT.

The chain is built from TRBV19 and TRBJ2-5; TRBD1 might be the D (5 bases). The length of the CDR3 is 15 residues. The germline gives CDR1 LNHDA, CDR2 SQIVND (reference sequence). Trimming took 4 bases from V and 2 from J, leaving 14 bases between them. CDR3 bases: TGTGCCAGTAGTACCGCGGCAGGGTATCAAGAGACCCAGTACTTC. Translation gives CASSTAAGYQETQYF.

V and J are TRBV5-1 and TRBJ1-2; D perhaps matches TRBD1 (5 bases). The ends were cut back, 2 bases at V and 6 bases at J, with 14 bases in the middle. The germline gives CDR1 SGHRS, CDR2 YFSETQ. The CDR3 totals 14 residues. In DNA, the CDR3 is TGCGCCAGCAGCTTCGGGGGGACGATGGATGGCTACACCTTC. This sequence encodes CASSFGGTMDGYTF. Looking up the rest from reference TRBV5-1 and TRBJ1-2 gives the full variable domain: KAGVTQTPRYLIKTRGQQVTLSCSPISGHRSVSWYQQTPGQGLQFLFEYFSETQRNKGNFPGRFSGRQFSNSRSEMNVSTLELGDSALYLCASSFGGTMDGYTFGSGTRLTVV.

J is TRBJ2-3 and V is TRBV2; TRBD2 matches at 14 bases. The CDR3 sequence is 19 residues long. Germline values: CDR1 SNHLY, CDR2 FYNNEI. V lost 6 bases, J lost 0 bases, and 11 bases stayed unmatched. The CDR3, as DNA: TGTGCCAGCAGCGCCGGACTAGCGGGGGGCCAGGGGAGCACAGATACGCAGTATTTT. Its protein product is CASSAGLAGGQGSTDTQYF.

The chain links TRBV6-5 to TRBJ2-7; D may be TRBD1 (8 bases). The CDR3 loop spans 15 amino acids. The V and J ends lost 0 bases and 1 base respectively, with 10 bases between them. Germline values: CDR1 MNHEY, CDR2 SVGAGI. The DNA for the CDR3 is TGTGCCAGCAGTTACTCACAGGGGGGGTCCTACGAGCAGTACTTC. Its protein is CASSYSQGGSYEQYF.

The rearrangement joins TRBV4-3 to TRBJ2-6; 12 positions agree with TRBD2. The CDR3 sequence is 20 residues long. The trim removed 6 bases at V and 2 bases at J, leaving 14 bases unmatched. Per germline, CDR1 LGHNA and CDR2 YSLEER. The CDR3 DNA reads as TGCGCCAGCAGTCCTAGAGGACTAGCGGGGTTTATAGCTGGGGCCAACGTCCTGACTTTC. It codes for CASSPRGLAGFIAGANVLTF.

This chain uses TRBV7-3 with TRBJ1-1; TRBD1 agrees at 7 bases. The CDR3 runs 16 residues. The V and J ends lost 1 base and 0 bases, in that order; junction bases with no gene match: 5. In germline, CDR1 is SGHTA, CDR2 FQGTGA. CDR3 DNA sequence: TGTGCCAGCAGCTTAATGGGGGGACAGCTGAACACTGAAGCTTTCTTT. This codes for CASSLMGGQLNTEAFF.

This chain connects TRBV25-1 to TRBJ1-2; 9 bases agree with TRBD1. Losses at the gene ends were 0 bases for V and 8 bases for J; bases not matched to a gene: 7. The CDR3 runs 15 residues. Germline loops: CDR1 MGHDK, CDR2 SYGVNS. CDR3 loop: CASSEYLGQGGGYTF. In DNA form, the CDR3 reads TGTGCCAGCAGTGAATATTTGGGACAGGGTGGGGGCTACACCTTC.

V is TRBV4-3 and J is TRBJ1-1; D gene ambiguous. Germline V gene lookup returns CDR1 LGHNA and CDR2 YSLEER. The CDR3 has 14 amino acids. V lost 5 bases and J lost 3, with 13 bases in between. DNA of the CDR3: TGCGCCAGCAGCGAGGCAGTCGGGGACACTGAAGCTTTCTTT. Translating gives CASSEAVGDTEAFF.

V is TRBV30 and J is TRBJ2-6; 7 nucleotides line up with TRBD2. The V gene end was trimmed by 4 bases and the J gene end by 1 base; junction bases not matched to a gene: 4. Germline values: CDR1 GTSNPN, CDR2 SVGIG (reference sequence). CDR3 size: 15 residues. CDR3 DNA: TGTGCCTGGAAGCGGGGAGGGTCTGGGGCCAACGTCCTGACTTTC. Protein: CAWKRGGSGANVLTF. The whole variable domain, remainder taken from reference TRBV30 and TRBJ2-6, is SQTIHQWPATLVQPVGSPLSLECTVEGTSNPNLYWYRQAAGRGLQLLFYSVGIGQISSEVPQNLSASRPQDRQFILSSKKLLLSDSGFYLCAWKRGGSGANVLTFGAGSRLTVL.

V is TRBV16 and J is TRBJ2-5, with TRBD1 as a possible D gene (6 bases). The CDR3 consists of 13 residues. Germline V gene data show CDR1 as KGHSY and CDR2 as FQNENV. V dropped 4 bases and J dropped 4 bases, with 10 bases sitting between them. CDR3 in DNA: TGTGCCAGCAGCCCTACAGGGATAGAGACCCAGTACTTC. This sequence encodes CASSPTGIETQYF.

The chain recombines TRBV2 with TRBJ2-6, with D possibly TRBD1 on 6 matching bases. Trimming took off 6 bases at V and 0 bases at J, with 12 bases between the two ends. The CDR3 covers 16 residues. In germline, CDR1 is SNHLY, CDR2 FYNNEI. The DNA for the CDR3 is TGTGCCAGCAGAGGGACATTGAGCTCTGGGGCCAACGTCCTGACTTTC. Translation gives CASRGTLSSGANVLTF.

V and J are TRBV7-9 and TRBJ2-7; D is ambiguous. Between the trimmed V and J ends, which lost 5 bases and 3 bases, there was a span of 11 bases. In germline, CDR1 is SEHNR, CDR2 FQNEAQ (reference sequence). The CDR3 has 13 amino acids. DNA of the CDR3: TGTGCCAGCAGCCCCCGAGAGAACTACGAGCAGTACTTC. Protein sequence: CASSPRENYEQYF.

The chain is built from TRBV7-8 and TRBJ1-5; 7 bases are shared with TRBD1. The CDR3 length is 14 residues. Germline V gives CDR1 SGHVS, CDR2 FQNEAQ. V dropped 3 bases and J dropped 4; count of bases not matched to a gene: 3. CDR3 sequence reads: CASSFTGANQPQHF. For the CDR3, the DNA is TGTGCCAGCAGCTTTACAGGGGCGAATCAGCCCCAGCATTTT.

The chain combines TRBV9 with TRBJ2-6; TRBD2 might be the D (7 bases). There are 18 residues in the CDR3. V gave up 6 bases and J gave up 0 bases, with 19 bases separating them. The germline gives CDR1 SGDLS, CDR2 YYNGEE. CDR3 region: CASTGRGLGSSGANVLTF. In nucleotides, the CDR3 is TGTGCCAGCACCGGGCGGGGGCTGGGGAGCTCTGGGGCCAACGTCCTGACTTTC.